Listed below are T cell receptor beta chains from one sample, sequenced in a study of OX40 agonist ivuxolimab in advanced cancers. Assay used: immunoSEQ multiplex PCR; TCRdb lists only in-frame clones, some missing. The profile covers 75,000 to 100,000 clones, with around nine tenths appearing a single time and approximately 0.5% taken by the ten largest. The sample in question was CD4+ or CD8+ T cells sorted from blood, obtained in a trial of the OX40 agonist ivuxolimab. These receptors came from an adult with an advanced solid tumor such as melanoma, head and neck, liver or kidney cancer. The CDR3 runs from the conserved cysteine through the conserved F or W. A D gene is named only where the DNA matches it firmly. For some rows the clone size is stated as once, few or many, or as a class when expanded; others skip it.

j_call: TRBJ1-1; clone_size: NA; d_call: TRBD1; v_call: TRBV7-2; cdr3_nt: TGTGCCAGCAGCCTAGACTGGGACAGACTTAATGAAGCTTTCTTT; cdr3_aa: CASSLDWDRLNEAFF
j_call: TRBJ1-3; clone_size: NA; d_call: NA; v_call: TRBV7-2; cdr3_nt: TGTGCCAGCAGCTTAAGCGGGCCGGCTGGAAACACCATATATTTT; cdr3_aa: CASSLSGPAGNTIYF
j_call: TRBJ2-3; clone_size: once; d_call: NA; v_call: TRBV7-9; cdr3_nt: TGTGCCAGCAGCTTAGCCCCCACAGATACGCAGTATTTT; cdr3_aa: CASSLAPTDTQYF
j_call: TRBJ1-5; clone_size: NA; d_call: NA; v_call: TRBV14; cdr3_nt: TGTGCCAGCAGTCTATACGGCAATCAGCCCCAGCATTTT; cdr3_aa: CASSLYGNQPQHF
j_call: TRBJ1-5; clone_size: NA; d_call: NA; v_call: TRBV2; cdr3_nt: TGTGCCAGCAGGGCGGACAGCACTGTCCAGCCCCAGCATTTT; cdr3_aa: CASRADSTVQPQHF
j_call: TRBJ1-5; clone_size: NA; d_call: NA; v_call: TRBV6-6; cdr3_nt: TGTGCCAGCAGTGCCGGACAGCGCAATCAGCCCCAGCATTTT; cdr3_aa: CASSAGQRNQPQHF
j_call: TRBJ2-7; clone_size: NA; d_call: TRBD1; v_call: TRBV4-1; cdr3_nt: TGCGCCAGCAGCCAGGGGGTCTTTAGTAGGGACAGGGCCTACGAGCAGTACTTC; cdr3_aa: CASSQGVFSRDRAYEQYF
j_call: TRBJ2-5; clone_size: NA; d_call: TRBD1; v_call: TRBV5-1; cdr3_nt: TGCGCCAGCAGCTCGACAGGGTGGGAGACCCAGTACTTC; cdr3_aa: CASSSTGWETQYF
j_call: TRBJ2-7; clone_size: NA; d_call: TRBD1; v_call: TRBV27; cdr3_nt: TGTGCCAGCAGTTTAAGGGACAGGCGCTACGAGCAGTACTTC; cdr3_aa: CASSLRDRRYEQYF
j_call: TRBJ2-1; clone_size: NA; d_call: NA; v_call: TRBV11-2; cdr3_nt: TGTGCCAGCAGCTCCCGGAACATCGAGCAGTTCTTC; cdr3_aa: CASSSRNIEQFF
j_call: TRBJ2-2; clone_size: few; d_call: NA; v_call: TRBV7-9; cdr3_nt: TGTGCCAGCAGCCCCAGGGGGGGGGCCGGGGAGCTGTTTTTT; cdr3_aa: CASSPRGGAGELFF
j_call: TRBJ1-2; clone_size: NA; d_call: NA; v_call: TRBV21-1; cdr3_nt: NA; cdr3_aa: CASSKVGDGTNYGYTF
j_call: TRBJ1-5; clone_size: NA; d_call: TRBD1; v_call: TRBV29-1; cdr3_nt: TGCAGCGTTGAAGTGGCACAGGGGCAGCCCCAGCATTTT; cdr3_aa: CSVEVAQGQPQHF
j_call: TRBJ2-1; clone_size: NA; d_call: NA; v_call: TRBV5-1; cdr3_nt: TGCGCCAGCACCCGAGGCAGGGACAATGAGCAGTTCTTC; cdr3_aa: CASTRGRDNEQFF
j_call: TRBJ1-1; clone_size: once; d_call: TRBD1; v_call: TRBV6-1; cdr3_nt: TGTGCCAGCAGTGAGCGGACAGGGGGCGGCCTACTAAGGACTATGGCTTTCTTT; cdr3_aa: CASSERTGGGLLRTMAFF
j_call: TRBJ2-2; clone_size: NA; d_call: NA; v_call: TRBV5-1; cdr3_nt: TGCGCCAGCAGCTTGGACAGGGTTCAAACCGGGGAGCTGTTTTTT; cdr3_aa: CASSLDRVQTGELFF
j_call: TRBJ2-5; clone_size: NA; d_call: NA; v_call: TRBV20-1; cdr3_nt: TGCAGTGCCAAGCCTTTGGAGACCCAGTACTTC; cdr3_aa: CSAKPLETQYF
j_call: TRBJ1-6; clone_size: NA; d_call: NA; v_call: TRBV19; cdr3_nt: TGTGCCAGTAGCCCCTTTACAGGAGATTCACCCCTCCACTTT; cdr3_aa: CASSPFTGDSPLHF
j_call: TRBJ1-5; clone_size: NA; d_call: NA; v_call: TRBV6-1; cdr3_nt: TGTGCCAGCAGGGGGGGCGGCAATCAGCCCCAGCATTTT; cdr3_aa: CASRGGGNQPQHF
j_call: TRBJ2-7; clone_size: NA; d_call: NA; v_call: TRBV4-2; cdr3_nt: TGTGCCAGCAGCCACCGGGACTCCGATTCCTACGAGCAGTACTTC; cdr3_aa: CASSHRDSDSYEQYF
j_call: TRBJ1-1; clone_size: once; d_call: NA; v_call: TRBV29-1; cdr3_nt: TGCAGCGTTCGTACTGACAGGAACACTGAAGCTTTCTTT; cdr3_aa: CSVRTDRNTEAFF
j_call: TRBJ2-2; clone_size: NA; d_call: TRBD1; v_call: TRBV5-1; cdr3_nt: TGCGCCAGCCTCAGGACAGGCGTGAACACCGGGGAGCTGTTTTTT; cdr3_aa: CASLRTGVNTGELFF
j_call: TRBJ1-6; clone_size: once; d_call: NA; v_call: TRBV6-5; cdr3_nt: TGTGCCAGCAGTTACAGGGAGCAGATGGATTCACCCCTCCACTTT; cdr3_aa: CASSYREQMDSPLHF
j_call: TRBJ1-3; clone_size: once; d_call: NA; v_call: TRBV28; cdr3_nt: TGTGCCAGCAGTTTAAGTCAGGGGATTTCTGGAAACACCATATATTTT; cdr3_aa: CASSLSQGISGNTIYF
j_call: TRBJ2-5; clone_size: NA; d_call: NA; v_call: TRBV5-4; cdr3_nt: TGTGCCAGCAGCTTCCCGGGAGGGACAGAAGAGACCCAGTACTTC; cdr3_aa: CASSFPGGTEETQYF
j_call: TRBJ1-5; clone_size: NA; d_call: NA; v_call: TRBV19; cdr3_nt: TGTGCCAGTAGTATAGAATCCCGGGTTCAGCCCCAGCATTTT; cdr3_aa: CASSIESRVQPQHF
j_call: TRBJ2-6; clone_size: NA; d_call: TRBD1; v_call: TRBV19; cdr3_nt: TGTGCCAGTAGTCGGACAGGGGGCTCTGGGGCCAACGTCCTGACTTTC; cdr3_aa: CASSRTGGSGANVLTF
j_call: TRBJ1-1; clone_size: NA; d_call: NA; v_call: TRBV6-5; cdr3_nt: TGTGCCAGCAGTTACTCGGTGGGGGGGACCACTGAAGCTTTCTTT; cdr3_aa: CASSYSVGGTTEAFF
j_call: TRBJ1-5; clone_size: NA; d_call: NA; v_call: TRBV18; cdr3_nt: TGTGCCAGCTCACCAGCCGGCAATCAGCCCCAGCATTTT; cdr3_aa: CASSPAGNQPQHF
j_call: TRBJ2-7; clone_size: once; d_call: TRBD1; v_call: TRBV10-3; cdr3_nt: TGTGCCATCAGTGGGGGGGGACAGGGGTCGAACTACGAGCAGTACTTC; cdr3_aa: CAISGGGQGSNYEQYF
j_call: TRBJ2-3; clone_size: NA; d_call: TRBD2; v_call: TRBV10-3; cdr3_nt: TGTGCCATCAGTGACTTAGGACTAGCGGGCACAGATACGCAGTATTTT; cdr3_aa: CAISDLGLAGTDTQYF